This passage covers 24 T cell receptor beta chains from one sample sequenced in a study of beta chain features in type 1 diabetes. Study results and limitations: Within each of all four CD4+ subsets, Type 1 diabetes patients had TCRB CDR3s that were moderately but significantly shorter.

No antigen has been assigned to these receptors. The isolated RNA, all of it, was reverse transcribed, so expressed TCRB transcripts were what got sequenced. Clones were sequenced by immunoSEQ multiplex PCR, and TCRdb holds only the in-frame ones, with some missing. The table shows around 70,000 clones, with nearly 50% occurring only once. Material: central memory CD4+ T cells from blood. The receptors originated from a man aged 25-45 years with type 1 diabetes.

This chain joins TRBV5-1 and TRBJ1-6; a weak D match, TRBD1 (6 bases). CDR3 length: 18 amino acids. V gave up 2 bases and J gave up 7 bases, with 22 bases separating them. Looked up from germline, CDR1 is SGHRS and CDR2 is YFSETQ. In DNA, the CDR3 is TGCGCCAGCAGCTTAGCCGGCGCACAGGGTGAAAGGAATTCACCCCTCCACTTT. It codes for CASSLAGAQGERNSPLHF.

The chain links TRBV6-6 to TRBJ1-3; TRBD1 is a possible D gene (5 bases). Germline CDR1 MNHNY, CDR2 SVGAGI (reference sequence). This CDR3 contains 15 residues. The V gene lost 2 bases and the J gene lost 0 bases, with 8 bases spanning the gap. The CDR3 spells CASSYLDISGNTIYF. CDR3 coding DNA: TGTGCCAGCAGTTACCTGGACATCTCTGGAAACACCATATATTTT.

For the CDR3, the DNA is TGTGCCTACTCAGGCGGGGAACGGGGCTACACCTTC. Amino acid sequence: CAYSGGERGYTF. This chain links TRBV30 with TRBJ1-2; no clear D gene. The germline V gene has CDR1 GTSNPN and CDR2 SVGIG (reference sequence). The V gene lost 7 bases and the J gene lost 8 bases, with 17 bases spanning the gap. The CDR3 length is 12 residues.

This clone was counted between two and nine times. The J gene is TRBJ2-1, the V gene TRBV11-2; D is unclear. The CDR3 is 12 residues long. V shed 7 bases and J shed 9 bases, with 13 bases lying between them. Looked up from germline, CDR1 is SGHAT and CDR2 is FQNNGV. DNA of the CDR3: TGTGCCAGCACCCCGTCGGGTATTGAGCAGTTCTTC. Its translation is CASTPSGIEQFF.

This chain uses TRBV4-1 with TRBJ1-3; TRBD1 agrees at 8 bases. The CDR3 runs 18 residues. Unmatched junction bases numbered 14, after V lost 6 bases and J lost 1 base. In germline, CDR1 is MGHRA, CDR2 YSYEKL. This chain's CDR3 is CASSRQIRTGNSGNTIYF. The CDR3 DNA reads TGCGCCAGCAGTCGACAAATTAGGACAGGGAATTCTGGAAACACCATATATTTT.

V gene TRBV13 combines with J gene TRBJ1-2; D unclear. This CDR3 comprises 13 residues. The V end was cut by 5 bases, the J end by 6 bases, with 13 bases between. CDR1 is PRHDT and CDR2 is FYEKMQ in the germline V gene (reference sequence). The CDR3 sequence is CASSRPDWNGYTF. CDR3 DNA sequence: TGTGCCAGCAGCCGGCCAGACTGGAATGGCTACACCTTC.

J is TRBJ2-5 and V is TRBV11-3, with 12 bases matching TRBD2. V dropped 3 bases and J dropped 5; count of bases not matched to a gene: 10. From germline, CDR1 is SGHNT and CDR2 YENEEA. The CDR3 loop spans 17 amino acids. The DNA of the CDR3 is TGTGCCAGCAGCTTGGGTCTGCTGGGGACTAGCGGGGAGACCCAGTACTTC. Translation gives CASSLGLLGTSGETQYF.

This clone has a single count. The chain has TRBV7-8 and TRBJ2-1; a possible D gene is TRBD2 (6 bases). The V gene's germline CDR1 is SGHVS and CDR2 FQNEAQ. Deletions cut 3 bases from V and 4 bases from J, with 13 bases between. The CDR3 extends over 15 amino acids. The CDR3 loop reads CASSFISRGYNEQFF. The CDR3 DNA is TGTGCCAGCAGCTTTATTTCGCGGGGTTACAATGAGCAGTTCTTC.

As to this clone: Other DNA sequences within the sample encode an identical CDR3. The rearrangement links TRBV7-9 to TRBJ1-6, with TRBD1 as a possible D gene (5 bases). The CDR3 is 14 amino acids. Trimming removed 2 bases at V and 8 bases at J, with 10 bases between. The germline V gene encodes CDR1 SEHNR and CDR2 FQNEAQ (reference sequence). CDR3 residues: CASSLQGIDSPLHF. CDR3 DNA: TGTGCCAGCAGCTTACAGGGAATAGATTCACCCCTCCACTTT.

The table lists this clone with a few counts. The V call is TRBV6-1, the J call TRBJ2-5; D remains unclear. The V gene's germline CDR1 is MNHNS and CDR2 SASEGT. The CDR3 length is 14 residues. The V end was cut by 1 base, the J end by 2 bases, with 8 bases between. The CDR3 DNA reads TGTGCCAGCAGTGAAGGTAACAGTCAAGAGACCCAGTACTTC. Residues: CASSEGNSQETQYF.

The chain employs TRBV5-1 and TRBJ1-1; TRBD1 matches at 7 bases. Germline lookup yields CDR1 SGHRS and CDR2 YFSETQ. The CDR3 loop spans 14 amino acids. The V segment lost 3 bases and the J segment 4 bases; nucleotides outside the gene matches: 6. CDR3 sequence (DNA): TGCGCCAGCAGCTCGGGACAGTACGGCACTGAAGCTTTCTTT. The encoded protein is CASSSGQYGTEAFF.

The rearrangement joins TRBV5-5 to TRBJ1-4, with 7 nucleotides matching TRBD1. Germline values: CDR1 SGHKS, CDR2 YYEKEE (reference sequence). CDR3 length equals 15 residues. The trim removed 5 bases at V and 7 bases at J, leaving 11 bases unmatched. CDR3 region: CASRNRGGGSEKLFF. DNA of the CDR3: TGTGCCAGCAGAAACAGGGGTGGGGGTAGTGAAAAACTGTTTTTT. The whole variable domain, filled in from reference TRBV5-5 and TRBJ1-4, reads DAGVTQSPTHLIKTRGQQVTLRCSPISGHKSVSWYQQVLGQGPQFIFQYYEKEERGRGNFPDRFSARQFPNYSSELNVNALLLGDSALYLCASRNRGGGSEKLFFGSGTQLSVL.

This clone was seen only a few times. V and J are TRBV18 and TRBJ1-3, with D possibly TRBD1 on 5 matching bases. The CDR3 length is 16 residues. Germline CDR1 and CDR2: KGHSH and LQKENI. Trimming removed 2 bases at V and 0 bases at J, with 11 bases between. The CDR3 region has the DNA TGTGCCAGCTCACCAAGACAGCTCGACTCTGGAAACACCATATATTTT. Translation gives CASSPRQLDSGNTIYF.

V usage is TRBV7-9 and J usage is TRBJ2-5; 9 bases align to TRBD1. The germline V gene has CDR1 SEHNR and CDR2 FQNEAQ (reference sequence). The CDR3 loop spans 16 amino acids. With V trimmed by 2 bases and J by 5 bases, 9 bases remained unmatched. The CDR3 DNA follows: TGTGCCAGCAGCTTAATATCGGACAGGGGAAGGGAGACCCAGTACTTC. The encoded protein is CASSLISDRGRETQYF.

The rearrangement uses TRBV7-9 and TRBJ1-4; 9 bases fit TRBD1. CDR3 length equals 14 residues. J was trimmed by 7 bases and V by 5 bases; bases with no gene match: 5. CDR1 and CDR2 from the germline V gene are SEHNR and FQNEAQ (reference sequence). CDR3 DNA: TGTGCCAGCAGCCCGGACAGGGGAGCTGAAAAACTGTTTTTT. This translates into CASSPDRGAEKLFF.

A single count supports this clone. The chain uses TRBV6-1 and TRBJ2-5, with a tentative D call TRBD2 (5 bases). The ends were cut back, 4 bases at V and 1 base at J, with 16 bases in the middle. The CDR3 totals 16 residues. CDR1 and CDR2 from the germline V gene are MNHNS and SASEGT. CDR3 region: CASSADGLETQETQYF. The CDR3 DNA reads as TGTGCCAGCAGTGCCGACGGACTGGAGACCCAAGAGACCCAGTACTTC.

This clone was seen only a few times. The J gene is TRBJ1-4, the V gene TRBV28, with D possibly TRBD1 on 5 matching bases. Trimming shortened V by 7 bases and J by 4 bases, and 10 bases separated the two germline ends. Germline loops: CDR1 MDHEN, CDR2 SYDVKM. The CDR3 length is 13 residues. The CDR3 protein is CASIRGDNEKLFF. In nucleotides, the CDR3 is TGTGCCAGCATTCGGGGGGATAATGAAAAACTGTTTTTT.

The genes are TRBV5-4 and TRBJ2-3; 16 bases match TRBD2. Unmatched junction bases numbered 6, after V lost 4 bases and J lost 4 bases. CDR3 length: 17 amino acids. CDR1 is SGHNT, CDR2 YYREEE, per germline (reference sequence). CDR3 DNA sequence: TGTGCCAGCAGCCCGGGGACTAGCGGGGGGGATCCAGATACGCAGTATTTT. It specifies CASSPGTSGGDPDTQYF.

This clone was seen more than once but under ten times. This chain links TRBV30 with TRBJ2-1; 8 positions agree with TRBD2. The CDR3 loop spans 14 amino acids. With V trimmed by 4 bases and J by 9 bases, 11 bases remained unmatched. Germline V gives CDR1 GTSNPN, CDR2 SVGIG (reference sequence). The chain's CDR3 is CAWNLQRGWSEQFF. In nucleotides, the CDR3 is TGTGCCTGGAATCTCCAGCGGGGGTGGAGTGAGCAGTTCTTC.

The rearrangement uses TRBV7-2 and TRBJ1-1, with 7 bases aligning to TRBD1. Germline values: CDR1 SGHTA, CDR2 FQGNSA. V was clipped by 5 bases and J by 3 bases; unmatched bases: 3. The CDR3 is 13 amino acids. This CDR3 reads CASSRGQDTEAFF. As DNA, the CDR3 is TGTGCCAGCAGCCGCGGACAGGACACTGAAGCTTTCTTT.

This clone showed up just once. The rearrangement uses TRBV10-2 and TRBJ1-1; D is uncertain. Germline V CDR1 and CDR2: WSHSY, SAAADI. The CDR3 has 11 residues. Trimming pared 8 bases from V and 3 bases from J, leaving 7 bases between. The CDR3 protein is CASREDTEAFF. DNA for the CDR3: TGCGCCAGCCGGGAGGACACTGAAGCTTTCTTT.

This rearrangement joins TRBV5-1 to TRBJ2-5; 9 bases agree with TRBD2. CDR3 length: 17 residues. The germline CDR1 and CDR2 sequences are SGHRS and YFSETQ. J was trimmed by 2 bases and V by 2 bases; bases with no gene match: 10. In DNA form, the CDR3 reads TGCGCCAGCAGCTTAGGCGATCTGGCGGGGGGGCAAGAGACCCAGTACTTC. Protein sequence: CASSLGDLAGGQETQYF.

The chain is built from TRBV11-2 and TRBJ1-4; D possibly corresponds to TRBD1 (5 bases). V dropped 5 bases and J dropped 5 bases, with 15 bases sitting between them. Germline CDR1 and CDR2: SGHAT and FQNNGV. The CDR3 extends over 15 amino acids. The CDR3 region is CASSPWTNLNEKLFF. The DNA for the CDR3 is TGTGCCAGCAGCCCCTGGACAAACCTGAATGAAAAACTGTTTTTT.

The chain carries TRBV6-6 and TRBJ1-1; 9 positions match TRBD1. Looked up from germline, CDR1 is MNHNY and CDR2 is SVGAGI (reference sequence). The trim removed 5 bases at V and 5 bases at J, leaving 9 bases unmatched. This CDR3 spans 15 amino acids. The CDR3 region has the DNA TGTGCCAGCAGTCGCCCGGGACAGGGTGGTACTGAAGCTTTCTTT. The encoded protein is CASSRPGQGGTEAFF.